This T cell receptor beta chain was sequenced for a study of shared clonotypes between healthy human individuals. Some clones are missing from TCRdb's copy, which holds only in-frame ones; the method was immunoSEQ multiplex PCR. The table has roughly 330,000 clones, 74% seen once. CDR1 and CDR2 from the germline V gene are MNHNS and SASEGT. After removal of 1 base from V and 4 bases from J, the junction contained 6 bases not matched to a gene. The CDR3 has 15 amino acids. The rearrangement uses TRBV6-1 and TRBJ1-2; TRBD1 matches at 7 bases. The specimen sequenced was memory CD4+ T cells sorted from blood. Stated subset: CD45RA-negative fraction. The clonotype originates from a man aged 25-40 years in good health. The CDR3 DNA reads as TGTGCCAGCAGTGAAGGAAGAGGGGGCTCCTATGGCTACACCTTC. This gives the protein CASSEGRGGSYGYTF.